The 28 T cell receptor beta chains reported below all come from one sample, sequenced in a study of tumor-infiltrating lymphocytes in primary liver carcinoma. Unsorted whole blood supplied the RNA, and germline DNA was extracted too. Synthesis of TCR beta cDNA was carried out from 450 to 650 ng total RNA with a constant-region primer. ARM-PCR was slightly modified, and three nested multiplex PCR rounds with it gave rise to the TCR beta libraries. Use of TRBV1-TRBV30 forward primers with a C-beta reverse primer characterized the first two PCR rounds, which lasted 10 cycles each. TCRdb itself ran the multiplex PCR reads through MiXCR, one entry per CDR3 protein. The data hold 330,000 or so distinct CDR3 sequences, with around three fifths observed a single time. Specimen: peripheral blood. The receptors here all came from a man aged 35 to 55 with primary liver carcinoma and hepatitis B virus infection.

The V gene is TRBV4-1, the J gene TRBJ2-7; 9 bases match TRBD2. Germline CDR1 reads MGHRA; CDR2 reads YSYEKL. With V trimmed by 0 bases and J by 3 bases, 3 bases remained unmatched. This CDR3 has 15 amino acids. The CDR3, as DNA: TGCGCCAGCAGCCAAGAAACTAGCGGGCTCTACGAGCAGTACTTC. Protein sequence: CASSQETSGLYEQYF.

Regarding this clonotype: This may stem from a read error, because a much larger clone lies one nucleotide away. The V and J genes are TRBV4-1 and TRBJ2-2, with a tentative D call TRBD2 (6 bases). The germline CDR1 and CDR2 sequences are MGHRA and YSYEKL. The CDR3 loop spans 14 amino acids. Trimming stripped 3 bases from V and 4 bases from J, with 9 bases between. CDR3: CASSHVGGTGELFF. As DNA, the CDR3 is TGCGCCAGCAGCCATGTGGGGGGCACCGGGGAGCTGTTTTTT.

Turning to this clonotype: The junction does not match germline at one end; this may be a read error. This chain joins TRBV10-3 and TRBJ2-3; D assignment may be TRBD1 or TRBD2 (6 bases each). Germline values: CDR1 ENHRY, CDR2 SYGVKD. The CDR3 consists of 15 residues. DNA of the CDR3: TGTACCATCAGTGAGTCGGCCGGGGGCCCAGATACGCAGTATTTT. This encodes CTISESAGGPDTQYF.

This clonotype was seen at least ten times. The chain has TRBV29-1 and TRBJ1-4; tentative D call: TRBD1 (5 bases). V gave up 7 bases and J gave up 8 bases, with 17 bases separating them. Germline V gives CDR1 SQVTM, CDR2 ANQGSEA. The CDR3 covers 13 residues. The CDR3 DNA reads as TGCAGCGCACGACAGTTTGAGGGGGAAAAACTGTTTTTT. Translation: CSARQFEGEKLFF.

This clonotype was observed at least ten times. V usage is TRBV11-2 and J usage is TRBJ2-7; D might be TRBD2 (5 bases). This CDR3 contains 12 residues. Germline values: CDR1 SGHAT, CDR2 FQNNGV. Trimming shortened V by 5 bases and J by 0 bases, and 5 bases separated the two germline ends. CDR3 amino acids: CASSGSSYEQYF. Here the CDR3 DNA reads TGTGCCAGCAGCGGGAGCTCCTACGAGCAGTACTTC. Looking up the rest from reference TRBV11-2 and TRBJ2-7 gives the full variable domain: EAGVAQSPRYKIIEKRQSVAFWCNPISGHATLYWYQQILGQGPKLLIQFQNNGVVDDSQLPKDRFSAERLKGVDSTLKIQPAKLEDSAVYLCASSGSSYEQYFGPGTRLTVT.

This clonotype was found a few times. Relative to the germline gene, one junction end is altered; a read error may explain this. V usage is TRBV6-2 or TRBV6-3 and J usage is TRBJ2-7, with a tentative D call TRBD1 (6 bases). This CDR3 comprises 15 residues. The germline gives CDR1 MNHEY, CDR2 SVGEGT. The chain's CDR3 is CASSYDQGTAYDQYF. The CDR3 DNA follows: TGTGCCAGCAGTTACGATCAGGGGACCGCCTACGATCAGTACTTC.

At least ten counts were recorded for this clonotype. This chain uses TRBV4-1 with TRBJ2-1; 8 bases are shared with TRBD2. The germline V gene has CDR1 MGHRA and CDR2 YSYEKL. The CDR3 length is 15 residues. The V segment lost 7 bases and the J segment 8 bases; nucleotides outside the gene matches: 13. Here the CDR3 DNA reads TGCGCCAGCACCTTCAGCGGGAGCCGGGGGGATGAGCAGTTCTTC. Its protein is CASTFSGSRGDEQFF.

The V and J genes are TRBV6-1 and TRBJ2-1; the D gene is possibly TRBD2 (6 bases). This CDR3 comprises 15 residues. Germline V gene data show CDR1 as MNHNS and CDR2 as SASEGT. Trimming removed 11 bases at V and 2 bases at J, with 19 bases between. In DNA, the CDR3 is TGTGCCGGCTGTGAACTAGCTGCTACCTACAATGAGCAGTTCTTC. Translation: CAGCELAATYNEQFF.

This clonotype was seen only once. J is TRBJ2-1 and V is TRBV11-2; no clear D gene. The CDR3 length is 15 residues. Deletions cut 3 bases from V and 11 bases from J, with 20 bases between. CDR1 and CDR2 (germline): SGHAT, FQNNGV. CDR3 nucleotides: TGTGCCAGCAGCTTCTCTAGTGTCCTCTCCCATCAGCAGTTCTTC. It yields the protein CASSFSSVLSHQQFF.

A note on this clonotype: The missing conserved phenylalanine or tryptophan at the end of this CDR3 makes a read error likely. The chain recombines TRBV11-2 with TRBJ2-7; D call uncertain. Looked up from germline, CDR1 is SGHAT and CDR2 is FQNNGV. The CDR3 has 13 residues. CDR3 nucleotide sequence: TGTACCAGCAACTTAGAAACTTCTCGGGAGCAGTACTCC. Residues: CTSNLETSREQYS.

This clonotype has just a few counts. The chain recombines TRBV4-1 with TRBJ2-7, with no clear D. CDR1 is MGHRA and CDR2 is YSYEKL in the germline V gene. V lost 1 base, J lost 4 bases, and 8 bases lay in between. The CDR3 has 13 residues. CDR3 amino acids: CASSQGARYEQYF. In nucleotides, the CDR3 is TGCGCCAGCAGCCAAGGCGCGAGGTACGAGCAGTACTTC.

With respect to this clonotype: A much larger clone differs by one base, so this may be a read error. V gene TRBV12-3 or TRBV12-4 combines with J gene TRBJ2-7, with D perhaps matching TRBD1 or TRBD2 (5 bases each). V was clipped by 6 bases and J by 3 bases, with 12 bases between them. The CDR3 has 13 amino acids. Written as DNA, the CDR3 is TGTGCCAGCAGCACCTGGGGGATCTACGAGCAGTACTTC. It yields the protein CASSTWGIYEQYF.

This chain connects TRBV6-6 to TRBJ2-2, with a weak D call TRBD2 (6 bases). V dropped 6 bases and J dropped 2 bases, with 19 bases sitting between them. Germline V CDR1 and CDR2: MNHNY, SVGAGI (reference sequence). The CDR3 covers 17 residues. The CDR3 DNA follows: TGTGCCAGCAGCCCTAGCGTGTCAGGGAGCAACACCGGGGAGCTGTTTTTT. Translation: CASSPSVSGSNTGELFF.

On this clonotype: A read error is possible here, since a much larger clone lies one base away. The V call is TRBV6-5, the J call TRBJ2-7, with D possibly being TRBD1 or TRBD2 (5 bases each). V lost 10 bases to trimming and J lost 6 bases, with 22 bases between them. The CDR3 is 14 amino acids. Germline V CDR1 and CDR2: MNHEY, SVGAGI. CDR3 region: CANSRGRNSGEQYF. CDR3 nucleotides: TGTGCCAACAGCCGGGGACGGAATTCCGGCGAGCAGTACTTC.

This clonotype was recorded many times. The chain recombines TRBV11-2 with TRBJ1-4; 10 bases agree with TRBD1. The CDR3 runs to 15 residues. From germline, CDR1 is SGHAT and CDR2 FQNNGV. Trimming cost V 5 bases and J 3 bases; bases outside gene matches: 3. The CDR3 region is CASSPTGGSNEKLFF. CDR3 nucleotides: TGTGCCAGCAGCCCGACAGGGGGCTCTAATGAAAAACTGTTTTTT.

For this clonotype: This could be a read error, since a much larger clone is one nucleotide away. The CDR3 is CASSYDRVGNQPQHF. In nucleotides, the CDR3 is TGTGCCAGCAGTTACGACAGGGTTGGCAATCAGCCCCAGCATTTT. The rearrangement links TRBV6-6 to TRBJ1-5; TRBD1 matches 7 bases. Germline V gene sequence: CDR1 MNHNY, CDR2 SVGAGI (reference sequence). The CDR3 is 15 residues long. Losses at the gene ends were 2 bases for V and 2 bases for J; bases not matched to a gene: 3.

Details on this clonotype: The junction departs from germline at one end; a sequencing error may be responsible. The V and J genes are TRBV7-8 and TRBJ2-1; possibly TRBD2 for D (5 bases). CDR1 and CDR2 (germline): SGHVS, FQNEAQ. The CDR3 has 14 amino acids. The DNA for the CDR3 is TGTGCCAACAGCTTAGCGTTTGTGACCGATGAGCAGTTCTTC. Protein product: CANSLAFVTDEQFF.

A word on this clonotype: This clone may be a read error of a much larger clone one base away. CDR3 DNA: TGTACCAGCAACATAGCGGGAGCGGCCTACGAGCAGTACTTC. Translation gives CTSNIAGAAYEQYF. V and J are TRBV6-5 and TRBJ2-7, with 9 bases that match TRBD2. The germline gives CDR1 MNHEY, CDR2 SVGAGI. This CDR3 contains 14 residues.

This clonotype was counted a few times. The junction shows a germline mismatch at one end, possibly a read error. V is TRBV11-2 and J is TRBJ2-7; no clear D gene. There are 13 residues in the CDR3. Per the germline V gene, CDR1 is SGHAT and CDR2 is FQNNGV. The CDR3 region is CASSLTGTYEQYF. CDR3 DNA sequence: TGTGCCAGTAGCTTAACGGGCACTTACGAGCAGTACTTC.

Notes on this clonotype: The missing conserved phenylalanine or tryptophan at the end of this CDR3 makes a read error likely. The chain is built from TRBV29-1 and TRBJ1-5; TRBD1 is a possible D gene (5 bases). The CDR3 sequence is 14 residues long. CDR1 is SQVTM and CDR2 is ANQGSEA in the germline V gene. The DNA for the CDR3 is TGCAGCGCCAAAGGGACTGAAAGCGATCAGTCCCAGCATCTT. It translates to CSAKGTESDQSQHL.

Comments on this clonotype: This clone may be a read error of a much larger clone one base away. This chain links TRBV4-3 with TRBJ1-5; 7 bases align to TRBD1. CDR1 is LGHNA, CDR2 YSLEER, per germline. CDR3 length equals 15 residues. This CDR3 reads CASNQGQGVGQPQHF. The CDR3, as DNA: TGCGCCAGCAACCAAGGCCAGGGGGTTGGTCAGCCCCAGCATTTT.

Regarding this clonotype: A read error may account for a junction end that differs from germline. The CDR3 DNA sequence: TGTGCCAGCAGTTACGGGACTAGCGGCAACAATGAGCAGTTCTTT. As protein: CASSYGTSGNNEQFF. The chain has TRBV6-2 or TRBV6-3 and TRBJ2-1, with 11 bases identical to TRBD2. The CDR3 has 15 amino acids. Germline CDR1 and CDR2: MNHEY and SVGEGT.

The chain combines TRBV4-1 with TRBJ2-7, with D perhaps given as TRBD1 or TRBD2 (5 bases each). Per the germline V gene, CDR1 is MGHRA and CDR2 is YSYEKL. V was clipped by 5 bases and J by 0 bases, with 23 bases between them. CDR3 length: 18 amino acids. As DNA, the CDR3 is TGCGCCAGCAGCGAGGTCAGGGCTGGCGTCACTAGCTCCTACGAGCAGTACTTC. Amino acids: CASSEVRAGVTSSYEQYF.

Comment on this clonotype: This may come from a read error, since a much larger clone is one base off. The chain is built from TRBV6-1 and TRBJ1-2; unclear D gene. The CDR3 runs to 12 residues. The V end lost 3 bases, the J end lost 4 bases, and 6 bases lay between the germline ends. Germline V gene sequence: CDR1 MNHNS, CDR2 SASEGT. The CDR3 protein is CASSDVSYGYTF. Here the CDR3 DNA reads TGTGCCAGCAGTGATGTCAGCTATGGCTACACCTTC.

As concerns this clonotype: At one end, the junction sequence differs from germline, possibly due to a read error. The J gene is TRBJ1-1, the V gene TRBV10-3; D ambiguous. CDR3 length equals 13 residues. Germline values: CDR1 ENHRY, CDR2 SYGVKD. CDR3 DNA sequence: TGTGCCATCAGGCTAGGAGGGAACACTGAAGCTTTATTT. This codes for CAIRLGGNTEALF.

This clonotype came up once. The J gene is TRBJ2-2, the V gene TRBV11-2, with a possible D match to TRBD1 (6 bases). This CDR3 is built from 14 residues. V lost 11 bases, J lost 4 bases, and 17 bases lay in between. CDR1 SGHAT and CDR2 FQNNGV come from the germline V gene. The CDR3: CASALDRGTGELFF. DNA for the CDR3: TGTGCCTCCGCCTTGGACAGAGGCACCGGGGAGCTGTTTTTT. Combining the CDR3 with reference TRBV11-2 and TRBJ2-2 gives the whole variable domain EAGVAQSPRYKIIEKRQSVAFWCNPISGHATLYWYQQILGQGPKLLIQFQNNGVVDDSQLPKDRFSAERLKGVDSTLKIQPAKLEDSAVYLCASALDRGTGELFFGEGSRLTVL.

Comments on this clonotype: An end of the junction differs from the germline gene, which may be a read error. V usage is TRBV11-3 and J usage is TRBJ2-7; D is unresolved. Germline lookup yields CDR1 SGHNT and CDR2 YENEEA. CDR3 size: 13 residues. CDR3 in amino acids: CASNLDPPHDQYF. CDR3 sequence (DNA): TGTGCCAGCAACTTAGATCCCCCCCACGACCAGTACTTC.

This chain links TRBV11-2 with TRBJ1-5; unclear D gene. Germline CDR1 reads SGHAT; CDR2 reads FQNNGV. With 5 bases removed from V and 4 bases from J, the gap between germline ends came to 9 bases. The CDR3 totals 13 residues. CDR3 residues: CASSDNTNQPQHF. As DNA, the CDR3 is TGTGCCAGCAGCGATAACACGAATCAGCCCCAGCATTTT. Looking up the rest from reference TRBV11-2 and TRBJ1-5 gives the full variable domain: EAGVAQSPRYKIIEKRQSVAFWCNPISGHATLYWYQQILGQGPKLLIQFQNNGVVDDSQLPKDRFSAERLKGVDSTLKIQPAKLEDSAVYLCASSDNTNQPQHFGDGTRLSIL.